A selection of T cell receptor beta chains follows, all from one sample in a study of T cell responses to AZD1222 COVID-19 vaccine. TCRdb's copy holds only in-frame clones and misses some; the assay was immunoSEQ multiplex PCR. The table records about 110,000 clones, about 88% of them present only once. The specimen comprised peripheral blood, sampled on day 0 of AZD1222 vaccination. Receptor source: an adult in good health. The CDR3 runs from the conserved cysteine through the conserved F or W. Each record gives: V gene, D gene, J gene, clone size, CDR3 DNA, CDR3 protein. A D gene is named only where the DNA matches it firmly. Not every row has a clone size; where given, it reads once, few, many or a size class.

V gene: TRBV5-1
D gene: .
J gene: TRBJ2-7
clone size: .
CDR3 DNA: TGCGCCAGCAGCTTGGACAGGGACCTCTACGAGCAGTACTTC
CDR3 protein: CASSLDRDLYEQYF

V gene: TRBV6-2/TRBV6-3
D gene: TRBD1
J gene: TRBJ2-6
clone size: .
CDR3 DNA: TGTGCCAGCAGTTATAGACAGGGGTTAGGCTCTGGGGCCAACGTCCTGACTTTC
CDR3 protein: CASSYRQGLGSGANVLTF

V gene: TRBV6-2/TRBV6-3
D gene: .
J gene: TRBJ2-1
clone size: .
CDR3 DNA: TGTGCCAGCAGTACCCCTCCGTCCAATGAGCAGTTCTTC
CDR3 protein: CASSTPPSNEQFF

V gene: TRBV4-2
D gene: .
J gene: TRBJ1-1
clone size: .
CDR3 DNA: TGTGCCAGCAGCCAAGATCAGGGGCGGAAGAACACTGAAGCTTTCTTT
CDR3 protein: CASSQDQGRKNTEAFF

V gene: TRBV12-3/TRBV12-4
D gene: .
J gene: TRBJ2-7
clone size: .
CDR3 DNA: TGTGCCAGCAGTTTAGGCACTACATACGAGCAGTACTTC
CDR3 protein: CASSLGTTYEQYF

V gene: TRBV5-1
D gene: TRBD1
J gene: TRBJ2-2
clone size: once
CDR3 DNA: TGCGCCAGCAGCCCGGGACAGCACGTGACCGGGGAGCTGTTTTTT
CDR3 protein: CASSPGQHVTGELFF

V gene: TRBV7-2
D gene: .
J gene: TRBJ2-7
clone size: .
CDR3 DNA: TGTGCCAGCAGCTTACCCCAATCTAAATACGAGCAGTACTTC
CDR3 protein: CASSLPQSKYEQYF

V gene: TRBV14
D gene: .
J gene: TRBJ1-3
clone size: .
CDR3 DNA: TGTGCCAGCAAGAAGGCAGGCTCTGGAAACACCATATATTTT
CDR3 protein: CASKKAGSGNTIYF

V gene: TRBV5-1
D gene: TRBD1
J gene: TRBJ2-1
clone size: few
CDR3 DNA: TGCGCCAGCAGCTTGGCCAACATACCGGGACAGGCGTTCTTC
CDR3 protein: CASSLANIPGQAFF

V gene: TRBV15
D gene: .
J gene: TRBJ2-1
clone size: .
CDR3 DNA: TGTGCCACCAGCAGAGATCCGGTATCGTCCAATGAGCAGTTCTTC
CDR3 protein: CATSRDPVSSNEQFF

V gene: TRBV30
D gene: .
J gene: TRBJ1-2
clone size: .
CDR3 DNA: TGTGCCTGGAGGACCTACAGGGTTGGATATGGCTACACCTTC
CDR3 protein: CAWRTYRVGYGYTF

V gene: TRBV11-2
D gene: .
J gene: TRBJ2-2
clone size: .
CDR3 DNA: TGTGCCAGCAGCCCTCCCTTTTCCACCGGGGAGCTGTTTTTT
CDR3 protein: CASSPPFSTGELFF